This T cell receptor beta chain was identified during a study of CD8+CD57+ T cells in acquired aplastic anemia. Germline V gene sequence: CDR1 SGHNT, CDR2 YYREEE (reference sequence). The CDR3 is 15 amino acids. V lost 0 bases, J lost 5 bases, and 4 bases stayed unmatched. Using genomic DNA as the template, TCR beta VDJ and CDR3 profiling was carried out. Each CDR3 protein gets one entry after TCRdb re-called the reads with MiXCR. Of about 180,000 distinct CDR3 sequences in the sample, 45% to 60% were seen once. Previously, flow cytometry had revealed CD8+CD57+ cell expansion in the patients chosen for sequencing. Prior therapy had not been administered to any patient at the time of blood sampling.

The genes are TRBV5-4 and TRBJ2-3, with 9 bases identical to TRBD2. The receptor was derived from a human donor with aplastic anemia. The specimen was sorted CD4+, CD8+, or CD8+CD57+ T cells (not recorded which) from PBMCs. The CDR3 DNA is TGTGCCAGCAGCTTGGCGCTAGCGGGGTTAGATACGCAGTATTTT. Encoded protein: CASSLALAGLDTQYF.